This is a list of T cell receptor beta chains from one sample in a study of blood T cell repertoires in COVID-19. TCRdb keeps only in-frame clones here, not all; method: immunoSEQ multiplex PCR. This sample has some 130,000 clones, with about four fifths found just once. Material for sequencing was peripheral blood. The source is a woman aged 25 to 39 who had recovered from COVID-19. Each CDR3 is given with its conserved first and last residue. D genes are given only for firm matches. Some rows mark clone size as missing; the rest say once, few, many or name a class of expanded clone.

J gene,clone size,V gene,D gene,CDR3 protein,CDR3 DNA
TRBJ2-5,.,TRBV14,.,CASSQDLSGSGETQYF,TGTGCCAGCAGCCAAGATCTAAGCGGGTCCGGGGAGACCCAGTACTTC
TRBJ2-7,.,TRBV30,TRBD1,CAWSVARTGPTYEQYF,TGTGCCTGGAGTGTAGCCAGGACAGGGCCAACCTACGAGCAGTACTTC
TRBJ1-4,few,TRBV7-9,.,CASSLLQGGEKLFF,TGTGCCAGCAGCTTACTACAGGGTGGTGAAAAACTGTTTTTT
TRBJ2-7,.,TRBV4-2,.,CASTKGVGGAYEQYF,TGTGCCAGCACTAAAGGAGTAGGCGGGGCCTACGAGCAGTACTTC
TRBJ1-5,few,TRBV5-6,.,CASSLRGGGQPQHF,TGTGCCAGCAGCTTACGGGGGGGAGGACAGCCCCAGCATTTT
TRBJ1-4,once,TRBV30,TRBD1,CAWTGTGGFEKLFF,TGTGCCTGGACTGGGACAGGGGGCTTCGAAAAACTGTTTTTT
TRBJ1-2,.,TRBV6-4,TRBD1,CASSDTTGTGYGYTF,TGTGCCAGCAGTGATACGACCGGGACAGGCTATGGCTACACCTTC
TRBJ1-5,few,TRBV19,TRBD1,CASRGTGRSTGNQPQHF,TGTGCCAGTAGGGGGACAGGGCGAAGCACAGGTAATCAGCCCCAGCATTTT
TRBJ1-4,.,TRBV2,.,CASSEEEVRSGEKLFF,TGTGCCAGCAGTGAAGAGGAAGTCCGCAGCGGTGAAAAACTGTTTTTT
TRBJ2-1,once,TRBV14,.,CASSPPRLDTFHEQFF,TGTGCCAGCAGCCCCCCCCGACTAGATACTTTTCATGAGCAGTTCTTC
TRBJ2-7,.,TRBV18,.,CASSPQRDSYEQYF,TGTGCCAGCTCACCACAACGGGACTCCTACGAGCAGTACTTC
TRBJ1-2,.,TRBV12-3/TRBV12-4,.,CASSFGVNYGYTF,TGTGCCAGCAGTTTCGGGGTCAACTATGGCTACACCTTC
TRBJ2-1,.,TRBV28,TRBD2,CASSLPSGTTTYNEQFF,TGTGCCAGCAGTTTGCCTTCCGGGACTACCACTTACAATGAGCAGTTCTTC
TRBJ2-1,once,TRBV6-5,TRBD1,CASERDRGYNEQFF,TGTGCCAGCGAAAGGGACAGGGGCTACAATGAGCAGTTCTTC
TRBJ2-1,.,TRBV9,.,CASSVAGGASSYNEQFF,TGTGCCAGCAGCGTAGCTGGGGGGGCCAGCTCCTACAATGAGCAGTTCTTC
TRBJ1-1,.,TRBV14,.,CASSQELRTAAWEAFF,TGTGCCAGCAGCCAAGAACTCAGGACAGCTGCTTGGGAAGCTTTCTTT
TRBJ2-3,.,TRBV2,TRBD2,CASRGLADSTDTQYF,TGTGCCAGCAGGGGACTAGCGGATAGCACAGATACGCAGTATTTT
TRBJ2-7,.,TRBV28,.,CASSFKKPGFEQYF,TGTGCCAGCAGTTTCAAAAAGCCAGGGTTCGAGCAGTACTTC
TRBJ2-1,.,TRBV10-1,TRBD1,CASSEGGTGYSEQFF,TGCGCCAGCAGTGAGGGCGGGACAGGGTATAGTGAGCAGTTCTTC
TRBJ2-5,.,TRBV18,.,CASSPPGSNGETQYF,TGTGCCAGCTCACCGCCCGGGAGCAATGGAGAGACCCAGTACTTC
TRBJ1-1,.,TRBV27,TRBD1,CASHTGQGGTEAFF,TGTGCCAGCCATACAGGACAGGGCGGCACTGAAGCTTTCTTT
TRBJ1-1,.,TRBV5-1,.,CASSLNTGNTEAFF,TGCGCCAGCAGCTTGAACACAGGGAACACTGAAGCTTTCTTT
TRBJ2-3,once,TRBV19,TRBD1,CASSTRTGGSADTQYF,TGTGCCAGTAGTACCCGGACAGGGGGAAGCGCAGATACGCAGTATTTT
TRBJ1-2,.,TRBV4-1,.,CASSQENGREGYTF,TGCGCCAGCAGCCAAGAAAACGGAAGGGAGGGCTACACCTTC
TRBJ1-6,.,TRBV5-1,.,CASSETPNSPLHF,TGCGCCAGCAGCGAGACACCTAATTCACCCCTCCACTTT
TRBJ2-6,.,TRBV24-1,.,CATSGLQGGGANVLTF,TGTGCCACCAGTGGCCTTCAGGGAGGTGGGGCCAACGTCCTGACTTTC
TRBJ1-5,.,TRBV10-2,.,CASSARGGYQPQHF,TGCGCCAGCAGTGCTCGCGGGGGCTATCAGCCCCAGCATTTT
TRBJ2-5,.,TRBV4-1,TRBD1,CASSQETGSRETQYF,TGCGCCAGCAGCCAAGAGACAGGGAGTCGAGAGACCCAGTACTTC
TRBJ1-4,.,TRBV27,.,CASSSFRRGVRVTNEKLFF,TGTGCCAGCAGCAGTTTCCGGCGGGGGGTCAGGGTGACTAATGAAAAACTGTTTTTT
TRBJ2-7,once,TRBV5-5,.,CASSLTGNNEQYF,TGTGCCAGCAGCTTGACAGGGAACAACGAGCAGTACTTC
TRBJ1-4,.,TRBV5-5,TRBD1,CASSLGDRTTNEKLFF,TGTGCCAGCAGCTTGGGGGACAGAACAACTAATGAAAAACTGTTTTTT
TRBJ1-2,.,TRBV30,.,CAWSDNPLIGYTF,TGTGCCTGGAGTGACAACCCTTTGATCGGCTACACCTTC
TRBJ2-1,.,TRBV7-3,TRBD2,CATRGGSFYNEQFF,TGTGCCACCCGGGGGGGTTCCTTCTACAATGAGCAGTTCTTC
TRBJ1-2,once,TRBV4-1,TRBD1,CASSQDRAGGDYGYTF,TGCGCCAGCAGCCAAGATCGGGCAGGGGGAGATTATGGCTACACCTTC
TRBJ1-2,.,TRBV4-1,TRBD1,CASSQPGQGNYGYTF,TGCGCCAGCAGCCAGCCGGGACAGGGCAACTATGGCTACACCTTC
TRBJ2-3,few,TRBV6-2/TRBV6-3,TRBD2,CASSYGGLSRDTQYF,TGTGCCAGCAGTTACGGGGGACTAAGTAGAGATACGCAGTATTTT
TRBJ2-1,.,TRBV7-3,.,CASSLTGGPNNEQFF,TGTGCCAGCAGCTTAACGGGCGGGCCCAACAATGAGCAGTTCTTC
TRBJ1-4,.,TRBV6-5,TRBD1,CASRGTGGHEKLFF,TGTGCCAGCAGAGGAACAGGGGGGCATGAAAAACTGTTTTTT
TRBJ1-1,.,TRBV29-1,TRBD1,CSVPNLQGAITEAFF,TGCAGCGTCCCGAATCTGCAGGGGGCTATAACTGAAGCTTTCTTT
TRBJ2-1,.,TRBV19,TRBD1,CASSITGLRGLGNEQFF,TGTGCCAGTAGTATAACTGGGCTCAGGGGGTTGGGGAATGAGCAGTTCTTC
TRBJ1-5,.,TRBV2,.,CASSEDLRNQPQHF,TGTGCCAGCTCGGAAGATCTGCGGAATCAGCCCCAGCATTTT
TRBJ1-2,few,TRBV5-4,.,CASSSNGGNYGYTF,TGTGCCAGCAGCTCGAATGGAGGAAACTATGGCTACACCTTC
TRBJ2-7,few,TRBV6-5,TRBD1,CASNRDREVAEQYF,TGTGCCAGCAACCGGGACAGGGAGGTAGCCGAGCAGTACTTC
TRBJ2-3,.,TRBV29-1,.,CSVEGGESNTQYF,TGCAGCGTTGAAGGGGGGGAATCAAATACGCAGTATTTT
TRBJ1-4,.,TRBV7-9,TRBD1,CASSLPTGGSEKLFF,TGTGCCAGCAGCCTCCCGACAGGGGGAAGTGAAAAACTGTTTTTT
TRBJ2-1,.,TRBV11-1,.,CASSQQGYNEQFF,TGTGCCAGCAGCCAACAGGGCTACAATGAGCAGTTCTTC
TRBJ1-5,few,TRBV6-1,.,CASSEARGFGNQPQHF,TGTGCCAGCAGTGAAGCGAGGGGGTTTGGCAATCAGCCCCAGCATTTT
TRBJ1-5,.,TRBV12-3/TRBV12-4,.,CASSWGDQPQHF,TGTGCCAGCAGTTGGGGCGATCAGCCCCAGCATTTT
TRBJ1-3,once,TRBV15,.,CATSPGAGWSGNTIYF,TGTGCCACCAGCCCCGGAGCAGGGTGGTCTGGAAACACCATATATTTT
TRBJ2-7,.,TRBV12-3/TRBV12-4,.,CASSKRETYEQYF,TGTGCCAGCAGTAAAAGGGAGACCTACGAGCAGTACTTC
TRBJ1-1,many,TRBV19,.,CASSFRGSEAFF,TGTGCCAGTAGTTTCAGGGGATCGGAGGCTTTCTTT
TRBJ2-5,once,TRBV7-9,.,CASSLGPSNQETQYF,TGTGCCAGCAGCTTAGGGCCTAGTAACCAAGAGACCCAGTACTTC
TRBJ2-5,.,TRBV27,.,CASSRQFQETQYF,TGTGCCAGCAGTCGACAGTTCCAAGAGACCCAGTACTTC
TRBJ2-1,.,TRBV15,TRBD2,CATSKASGTSNEQFF,TGTGCCACCAGCAAGGCTAGCGGGACCTCCAATGAGCAGTTCTTC
TRBJ2-1,.,TRBV6-5,TRBD1,CASSLAGTGTYAFF,TGTGCCAGCAGTCTCGCCGGGACAGGGACCTACGCGTTCTTC
TRBJ2-7,.,TRBV7-6,TRBD1,CASSLGDDRASSYEQYF,TGTGCCAGCAGCTTAGGGGATGACAGGGCGAGCTCCTACGAGCAGTACTTC
TRBJ2-3,.,TRBV7-9,TRBD2,CASTNSGREGSTDTQYF,TGTGCCAGCACCAATAGCGGGAGGGAGGGAAGCACAGATACGCAGTATTTT